These T cell receptor beta chains were read from a single sample in a study of Ad26.COV2.S vaccination and SARS-CoV-2 variants. TCRdb's table, derived via immunoSEQ multiplex PCR, lists solely in-frame clones and lacks some. The sample records about 480,000 clones, around 88% being singletons. This material consisted of peripheral blood, taken in a trial of Ad26.COV2.S vaccine versus placebo. The receptors were sampled from a person between 18 and 65 years old who received the Ad26.COV2.S COVID-19 vaccine or a placebo. Both conserved end residues are trimmed from each CDR3. Size is stated for part of the rows, as once, few or many counts, or as a class when the clone is expanded.

v_call: TRBV10-2; clone_size: -; cdr3_length: 15; j_call: TRBJ2-5; cdr3_aa: ASIAGQGISMKETQY
v_call: TRBV29-1; clone_size: -; cdr3_length: 10; j_call: TRBJ1-2; cdr3_aa: SVGQGLRGYT
v_call: TRBV7-3; clone_size: -; cdr3_length: 14; j_call: TRBJ2-3; cdr3_aa: ASSLRPRGHTDTQY
v_call: TRBV7-2; clone_size: -; cdr3_length: 11; j_call: TRBJ2-3; cdr3_aa: ASQRPGTDTQY
v_call: TRBV9; clone_size: -; cdr3_length: 11; j_call: TRBJ2-1; cdr3_aa: ASSQGWNNEQF
v_call: TRBV23-1; clone_size: -; cdr3_length: 13; j_call: TRBJ1-5; cdr3_aa: ASSQGDRLNQPQH
v_call: TRBV4-2; clone_size: once; cdr3_length: 13; j_call: TRBJ2-3; cdr3_aa: ASSQLLDSTDTQY
v_call: TRBV7-6; clone_size: -; cdr3_length: 13; j_call: TRBJ2-2; cdr3_aa: ASSLVRAGTGELF
v_call: TRBV15; clone_size: -; cdr3_length: 14; j_call: TRBJ2-5; cdr3_aa: ATSRGGYPNSGTQY
v_call: TRBV28; clone_size: -; cdr3_length: 13; j_call: TRBJ1-4; cdr3_aa: ASSLIGEEGEKLF
v_call: TRBV21-1; clone_size: -; cdr3_length: 13; j_call: TRBJ2-6; cdr3_aa: ASSMRGAGANVLT
v_call: TRBV6-2/TRBV6-3; clone_size: -; cdr3_length: 11; j_call: TRBJ1-5; cdr3_aa: ASSYAVKGPQH
v_call: TRBV5-1; clone_size: -; cdr3_length: 14; j_call: TRBJ1-4; cdr3_aa: ASKATGGGLYEKLF
v_call: TRBV30; clone_size: -; cdr3_length: 12; j_call: TRBJ2-2; cdr3_aa: AWSFPSLTGELF
v_call: TRBV6-5; clone_size: -; cdr3_length: 11; j_call: TRBJ1-5; cdr3_aa: ASSTGSRQPQH
v_call: TRBV19; clone_size: -; cdr3_length: 15; j_call: TRBJ2-2; cdr3_aa: ASSPRGTPRNTGELF
v_call: TRBV18; clone_size: once; cdr3_length: 13; j_call: TRBJ2-1; cdr3_aa: ASSPPGGFEDEQF
v_call: TRBV15; clone_size: -; cdr3_length: 13; j_call: TRBJ2-3; cdr3_aa: ATSIYGGYTDTQY
v_call: TRBV5-1; clone_size: -; cdr3_length: 12; j_call: TRBJ1-4; cdr3_aa: ASSTVGRRVGLF
v_call: TRBV19; clone_size: -; cdr3_length: 13; j_call: TRBJ2-3; cdr3_aa: ASDTGARGTDTQY
v_call: TRBV9; clone_size: -; cdr3_length: 15; j_call: TRBJ2-1; cdr3_aa: ASSVAAVSLGHNEQF
v_call: TRBV4-3; clone_size: -; cdr3_length: 16; j_call: TRBJ1-4; cdr3_aa: ASSQDLAGVRRHEKLF
v_call: TRBV4-3; clone_size: once; cdr3_length: 12; j_call: TRBJ2-3; cdr3_aa: ASSQGSHTDTQY
v_call: TRBV24-1; clone_size: -; cdr3_length: 11; j_call: TRBJ2-3; cdr3_aa: ATSEPGTDTQY
v_call: TRBV30; clone_size: few; cdr3_length: 14; j_call: TRBJ1-2; cdr3_aa: AWSVKAQGRIRGYT
v_call: TRBV24-1; clone_size: -; cdr3_length: 14; j_call: TRBJ2-5; cdr3_aa: ATSDSYSVSQETQY
v_call: TRBV5-1; clone_size: many; cdr3_length: 12; j_call: TRBJ2-7; cdr3_aa: ASSFGSGDYEQY
v_call: TRBV15; clone_size: -; cdr3_length: 11; j_call: TRBJ2-1; cdr3_aa: ATSQATYNEQF
v_call: TRBV6-2/TRBV6-3; clone_size: -; cdr3_length: 17; j_call: TRBJ1-5; cdr3_aa: ASSYEVGGPDRLNQPQH
v_call: TRBV5-1; clone_size: once; cdr3_length: 13; j_call: TRBJ2-1; cdr3_aa: ASSLDRGPDNEQF
v_call: TRBV6-1; clone_size: -; cdr3_length: 11; j_call: TRBJ1-1; cdr3_aa: ASSENSPGEAF
v_call: TRBV7-3; clone_size: -; cdr3_length: 13; j_call: TRBJ2-1; cdr3_aa: ASSLSRSSYNEQF
v_call: TRBV20-1; clone_size: -; cdr3_length: 9; j_call: TRBJ2-4; cdr3_aa: SAKDPQLQY
v_call: TRBV10-3; clone_size: -; cdr3_length: 11; j_call: TRBJ2-5; cdr3_aa: ASLQGPGETQY
v_call: TRBV24-1; clone_size: -; cdr3_length: 9; j_call: TRBJ1-2; cdr3_aa: ATSDSIRYT
v_call: TRBV7-8; clone_size: -; cdr3_length: 13; j_call: TRBJ2-6; cdr3_aa: ASSLTTSGANVLT
v_call: TRBV6-4; clone_size: few; cdr3_length: 12; j_call: TRBJ2-1; cdr3_aa: ASAEGTYSNEQF
v_call: TRBV5-1; clone_size: -; cdr3_length: 13; j_call: TRBJ1-6; cdr3_aa: ASSLDGRNNSPLH
v_call: TRBV7-3; clone_size: -; cdr3_length: 12; j_call: TRBJ2-2; cdr3_aa: ASSLDRAAGELF
v_call: TRBV7-8; clone_size: -; cdr3_length: 14; j_call: TRBJ2-1; cdr3_aa: ASSLGEGRMYNEQF
v_call: TRBV6-1; clone_size: -; cdr3_length: 13; j_call: TRBJ1-5; cdr3_aa: ASSERWGWRQPQH
v_call: TRBV3-1/TRBV3-2; clone_size: -; cdr3_length: 16; j_call: TRBJ1-5; cdr3_aa: ASIPDRGRPLGGQPQH
v_call: TRBV6-2/TRBV6-3; clone_size: -; cdr3_length: 15; j_call: TRBJ1-5; cdr3_aa: ASSPHAGSGGNQPQH
v_call: TRBV5-3; clone_size: -; cdr3_length: 15; j_call: TRBJ2-4; cdr3_aa: AGGRIAEAMAKNIQY
v_call: TRBV5-1; clone_size: -; cdr3_length: 11; j_call: TRBJ2-5; cdr3_aa: ASSRSDQETQY
v_call: TRBV27; clone_size: -; cdr3_length: 13; j_call: TRBJ2-5; cdr3_aa: ASSLGLAGLETQY
v_call: TRBV7-3; clone_size: -; cdr3_length: 12; j_call: TRBJ2-1; cdr3_aa: ASSANPITNEQF
v_call: TRBV18; clone_size: -; cdr3_length: 12; j_call: TRBJ2-2; cdr3_aa: ASSPPKYTGELF
v_call: TRBV9; clone_size: once; cdr3_length: 14; j_call: TRBJ2-3; cdr3_aa: ASSVEGSGSTDTQY
v_call: TRBV18; clone_size: once; cdr3_length: 10; j_call: TRBJ1-4; cdr3_aa: ASSPGGEKLF
v_call: TRBV7-9; clone_size: few; cdr3_length: 9; j_call: TRBJ2-7; cdr3_aa: ASSSRDEQY
v_call: TRBV6-5; clone_size: -; cdr3_length: 14; j_call: TRBJ2-7; cdr3_aa: ASSYLFSGASYEQY
v_call: TRBV7-2; clone_size: -; cdr3_length: 14; j_call: TRBJ2-2; cdr3_aa: ASKLYRGLGTGELF